Shown below are 21 T cell receptor beta chains from a single sample sequenced in a study of T cell responses to AZD1222 COVID-19 vaccine (dated by TCRdb to the early 2020s). The method behind the library was the immunoSEQ multiplex PCR assay. The table comes from immuneACCESS by way of TCRdb, which keeps in-frame sequences with V and J called. Part of the clones is missing from these tables; in studies checked, under half for an unresolved V gene and the rest for unknown reasons. The sample has about 30,000 clones on record, approximately 91% of them singletons. Jointly, the top ten make up roughly 44% of the sample. In light of the paper, this sample's time point label describes: baseline before first vaccination. Sequences were derived from peripheral blood, sampled on day 0 of AZD1222 vaccination. All receptors derive from an adult in good health.

V is TRBV12-3 or TRBV12-4 and J is TRBJ1-2; D perhaps matches TRBD1 (5 bases). V gave up 3 bases and J gave up 10 bases, with 12 bases separating them. The CDR3 length is 12 residues. CDR3: CASSFRQGAYTF. CDR3 nucleotide sequence: TGTGCCAGCAGTTTCCGGCAGGGTGCCTACACCTTC.

The chain joins TRBV30 to TRBJ2-7, with TRBD2 matching over 8 bases. Per germline, CDR1 GTSNPN and CDR2 SVGIG (reference sequence). V was clipped by 2 bases and J by 4 bases; unmatched bases: 7. CDR3 length: 14 residues. This chain's CDR3 is CAWSTGTRRYEQYF. In DNA form, the CDR3 reads TGTGCCTGGAGTACCGGGACTAGGCGTTACGAGCAGTACTTC.

In DNA, the CDR3 is TGTGCCAGCAGCTTAGAGTCAGGATATGGTTCCGAGCAGTACTTC. This codes for CASSLESGYGSEQYF. The rearrangement links TRBV11-2 to TRBJ2-7, with unresolved D. This CDR3 spans 15 amino acids. Germline V lookup: CDR1 SGHAT, CDR2 FQNNGV. Trimming took off 0 bases at V and 6 bases at J, with 15 bases between the two ends. Complete variable domain (other parts from reference TRBV11-2 and TRBJ2-7): EAGVAQSPRYKIIEKRQSVAFWCNPISGHATLYWYQQILGQGPKLLIQFQNNGVVDDSQLPKDRFSAERLKGVDSTLKIQPAKLEDSAVYLCASSLESGYGSEQYFGPGTRLTVT.

The J gene is TRBJ2-7, the V gene TRBV6-5; either TRBD1 or TRBD2 may fit D (5 bases each). Trimming took off 10 bases at V and 3 bases at J, with 19 bases between the two ends. Germline V lookup: CDR1 MNHEY, CDR2 SVGAGI. CDR3 length equals 14 residues. Here the CDR3 DNA reads TGTGCCACCCGTACGGGGCCAACGAGCTACGAGCAGTACTTC. Its translation: CATRTGPTSYEQYF.

The V call is TRBV20-1, the J call TRBJ2-1; D is unclear. With 3 bases removed from V and 4 bases from J, the gap between germline ends came to 13 bases. The CDR3 contains 14 residues. The germline V gene has CDR1 DFQATT and CDR2 SNEGSKA (reference sequence). The CDR3 DNA follows: TGCAGTGCTAGTGCAGAACGAATATACAATGAGCAGTTCTTC. It translates to CSASAERIYNEQFF.

This clone has just one count. The chain combines TRBV19 with TRBJ2-6; D possibly uses TRBD1 or TRBD2 (6 bases each). The CDR3 totals 18 residues. The germline CDR1 and CDR2 sequences are LNHDA and SQIVND (reference sequence). The CDR3 reads CAGGSSGAGVAGANVLTF. CDR3 DNA: TGTGCAGGGGGTTCCTCGGGGGCAGGGGTTGCTGGGGCCAACGTCCTGACTTTC.

The chain uses TRBV5-1 and TRBJ2-1; D unclear. Trimming removed 1 base at V and 5 bases at J, with 10 bases between. The germline CDR1 and CDR2 sequences are SGHRS and YFSETQ. The length of the CDR3 is 14 residues. CDR3 in DNA: TGCGCCAGCAGCTTGTCCAGAGACCACAATGAGCAGTTCTTC. Translated, it gives CASSLSRDHNEQFF. Based on the CDR3 plus reference TRBV5-1 and TRBJ2-1, the full variable domain is KAGVTQTPRYLIKTRGQQVTLSCSPISGHRSVSWYQQTPGQGLQFLFEYFSETQRNKGNFPGRFSGRQFSNSRSEMNVSTLELGDSALYLCASSLSRDHNEQFFGPGTRLTVL.

J is TRBJ1-1 and V is TRBV29-1; D gene unclear. Germline V CDR1 and CDR2: SQVTM, ANQGSEA. The ends were cut back, 3 bases at V and 4 bases at J, with 9 bases in the middle. This CDR3 region has 12 residues. CDR3 region: CSVEKWVTEAFF. CDR3 DNA sequence: TGCAGCGTTGAGAAGTGGGTCACTGAAGCTTTCTTT.

This chain links TRBV7-6 with TRBJ2-1; the D gene is possibly TRBD2 (6 bases). The CDR3 length is 14 residues. V was pared by 3 bases and J by 1 base, with 7 bases between. The germline CDR1 and CDR2 sequences are SGHVS and FNYEAQ. CDR3 in amino acids: CASSFGGSYNEQFF. The CDR3 bases are TGTGCCAGCAGCTTCGGGGGATCCTACAATGAGCAGTTCTTC.

This chain uses TRBV9 with TRBJ1-4; D perhaps matches TRBD1 (5 bases). The germline CDR1 and CDR2 sequences are SGDLS and YYNGEE. CDR3 length equals 14 residues. Trimming took 0 bases from V and 7 from J, leaving 10 bases between them. The CDR3 DNA reads as TGTGCCAGCAGCGTAGGAGGGGATCGTGAAAAACTGTTTTTT. This gives the protein CASSVGGDREKLFF.

The chain employs TRBV9 and TRBJ1-4; TRBD1 aligns across 7 bases. The CDR3 length is 16 residues. With 3 bases clipped from V and 2 bases from J, the junction kept 7 bases outside the gene matches. Germline CDR1 reads SGDLS; CDR2 reads YYNGEE. CDR3 nucleotide sequence: TGTGCCAGCAGCGGGTCAGGGGGGTTGACTAATGAAAAACTGTTTTTT. It specifies CASSGSGGLTNEKLFF.

This chain uses TRBV5-1 with TRBJ1-2, with 8 nucleotides matching TRBD1. The V segment lost 2 bases and the J segment 6 bases; nucleotides outside the gene matches: 9. Germline V gives CDR1 SGHRS, CDR2 YFSETQ. The CDR3 is 15 amino acids. CDR3 sequence reads: CASSLATGGTHGYTF. Written as DNA, the CDR3 is TGCGCCAGCAGCTTAGCCACAGGGGGAACCCATGGCTACACCTTC.

The chain links TRBV19 to TRBJ1-2, with no clear D. Trimming left V 5 bases short and J 8 bases short, with 15 bases between. Germline CDR1 is LNHDA and CDR2 is SQIVND (reference sequence). This CDR3 has 13 residues. This chain's CDR3 is CASSPQVSGGYTF. The CDR3 nucleotides read TGTGCCAGTAGTCCGCAGGTGTCTGGGGGCTACACCTTC.

This chain links TRBV19 with TRBJ1-5; maybe TRBD1 (5 bases). Germline lookup yields CDR1 LNHDA and CDR2 SQIVND (reference sequence). CDR3 size: 13 residues. Trimming left V 3 bases short and J 6 bases short, with 9 bases between. In nucleotides, the CDR3 is TGTGCCAGTAGTATGAGGGGAGCTCAGCCCCAGCATTTT. Translation gives CASSMRGAQPQHF.

This chain joins TRBV5-1 and TRBJ2-7; 8 bases are shared with TRBD2. V was pared by 4 bases and J by 2 bases, with 2 bases of the junction left unmatched. Germline values: CDR1 SGHRS, CDR2 YFSETQ. This CDR3 has 13 amino acids. CDR3 region: CASSGGRTYEQYF. The CDR3 DNA is TGCGCCAGCAGCGGCGGGAGGACCTACGAGCAGTACTTC.

This chain links TRBV3-1 (or the pseudogene TRBV3-2) with TRBJ1-1; TRBD1 is a possible D gene (5 bases). Germline V gives CDR1 LGHDT, CDR2 YNNKEL (reference sequence). The V end was cut by 4 bases, the J end by 4 bases, with 16 bases between. This CDR3 contains 15 residues. CDR3 in DNA: TGTGCCAGCAGCCCTCGGGGGAAGGGGAGCACTGAAGCTTTCTTT. Translation: CASSPRGKGSTEAFF.

The DNA of the CDR3 is TGTGCCAGCAGCGTAGAGGGGGCTAATGAAAAACTGTTTTTT. It translates to CASSVEGANEKLFF. The gene calls are TRBV9 and TRBJ1-4, with D perhaps TRBD1 (6 bases). The germline V and J ends were trimmed by 0 bases and 3 bases, with 6 bases remaining between them. This CDR3 contains 14 residues. The germline gives CDR1 SGDLS, CDR2 YYNGEE.

This clone has more than one count but fewer than ten. The chain carries TRBV3-1 (or the pseudogene TRBV3-2) and TRBJ1-5; D perhaps matches TRBD1 (5 bases). The CDR3 loop spans 15 amino acids. CDR1 LGHDT and CDR2 YNNKEL come from the germline V gene (reference sequence). Trimming stripped 0 bases from V and 5 bases from J, with 11 bases between. The CDR3 coding sequence is TGTGCCAGCAGCCAAGATCCGGGGGGAGATCAGCCCCAGCATTTT. Its translation is CASSQDPGGDQPQHF.

The chain carries TRBV4-1 and TRBJ1-5; D unresolved. From germline, CDR1 is MGHRA and CDR2 YSYEKL. The CDR3 spans 15 residues. V lost 4 bases and J lost 1, with 11 bases in between. This CDR3 is CASSPPLPSNQPQHF. Written as DNA, the CDR3 is TGCGCCAGCAGCCCGCCCCTTCCGAGCAATCAGCCCCAGCATTTT.

The rearrangement links TRBV5-8 to TRBJ1-4; D is ambiguous. With 1 base removed from V and 10 bases from J, the gap between germline ends came to 8 bases. From germline, CDR1 is SGHTS and CDR2 YDEGEE. This CDR3 has 12 amino acids. The CDR3 sequence: CASSLHSAKLFF. CDR3 bases: TGTGCCAGCAGCTTGCACAGCGCAAAACTGTTTTTT.

The sample holds one count of this clone. This chain uses TRBV6-5 with TRBJ2-7; D possibly uses TRBD1 or TRBD2 (5 bases each). The CDR3 loop spans 14 amino acids. The V gene's germline CDR1 is MNHEY and CDR2 SVGAGI. V dropped 6 bases and J dropped 1 base, with 13 bases sitting between them. In nucleotides, the CDR3 is TGTGCCAGCAGAAGACAGACTACTTCCTACGAGCAGTACTTC. This translates into CASRRQTTSYEQYF.